The 26 T cell receptor beta chains given below trace back to one sample, sequenced in a study of blood T cell repertoires in COVID-19. The method was immunoSEQ multiplex PCR; TCRdb's version includes in-frame clones alone and lacks a portion of them. The data contain fewer than 250,000 clones, 80% to 90% of them seen just once; the ten biggest clones take up 0.6% to 1%. Sequencing input: peripheral blood. These receptors all stem from a woman aged 70-85 years with acute or convalescent COVID-19.

DNA of the CDR3: TGTGCCAGCAGCTTAAATTCTATGAACACCGGGGAGCTGTTTTTT. Protein sequence: CASSLNSMNTGELFF. The chain has TRBV11-3 and TRBJ2-2; D is undetermined. This CDR3 is built from 15 residues. Germline V gene sequence: CDR1 SGHNT, CDR2 YENEEA. Trimming cost V 2 bases and J 1 base, with 8 bases left between them.

The chain is built from TRBV21-1 and TRBJ1-3. TRBV21-1 is a listed pseudogene. This CDR3 is 17 amino acids long. CDR3 DNA: TGTGCCAGCAGCAAAGCGACTTTCCGGGGCTCTGGAAACACCATATATTTT. This encodes CASSKATFRGSGNTIYF.

J is TRBJ1-2 and V is TRBV28; 10 bases map to TRBD1. This CDR3 has 21 amino acids. Germline assignment: CDR1 MDHEN and CDR2 SYDVKM. V was pared by 7 bases and J by 4 bases, with 27 bases of the junction left unmatched. The CDR3: CASILGRGFTGQGPSGYGYTF. The CDR3 DNA reads TGTGCCAGCATCCTAGGACGCGGGTTTACGGGACAGGGGCCCTCAGGCTATGGCTACACCTTC.

The CDR3 coding sequence is TGCGCCAGCAGCTTGGCCGCGGGAAGCTCTGGAAACACCATATATTTT. Its translation: CASSLAAGSSGNTIYF. The J gene is TRBJ1-3, the V gene TRBV5-1; D is uncertain. There are 16 residues in the CDR3. Germline V gene sequence: CDR1 SGHRS, CDR2 YFSETQ. V lost 0 bases and J 0 bases, leaving 10 bases between the germline ends.

This chain connects TRBV5-1 to TRBJ1-1; 9 bases align to TRBD1. Per the germline V gene, CDR1 is SGHRS and CDR2 is YFSETQ. The CDR3 loop spans 15 amino acids. V was pared by 3 bases and J by 4 bases, with 7 bases of the junction left unmatched. CDR3 coding DNA: TGCGCCAGCAGCTCAAGGACAGGGGAGGGCACTGAAGCTTTCTTT. It encodes CASSSRTGEGTEAFF.

This sequence joins TRBV10-2 and TRBJ2-7; 13 bases are shared with TRBD2. The trim removed 9 bases at V and 7 bases at J, leaving 9 bases unmatched. The CDR3 is 14 residues long. Germline V gene data show CDR1 as WSHSY and CDR2 as SAAADI. The CDR3 DNA follows: TGCGCCAGTTGGGGGACTAGCGGGGCTGGGGAGCAGTACTTC. As protein: CASWGTSGAGEQYF.

This clone was counted a single time. V is TRBV7-2 and J is TRBJ1-2; D gene uncertain. The CDR3 is made up of 12 amino acids. Trimming took 4 bases from V and 8 from J, leaving 11 bases between them. From germline, CDR1 is SGHTA and CDR2 FQGNSA. For the CDR3, the DNA is TGTGCCAGCAGCTCTTACGGTCACGGCTACACCTTC. Its translation is CASSSYGHGYTF.

The chain uses TRBV7-2 and TRBJ1-1; TRBD1 matches at 10 bases. Trimming took 1 base from V and 5 from J; bases not matched to a gene: 4. This CDR3 contains 15 residues. Germline V gives CDR1 SGHTA, CDR2 FQGNSA. The chain's CDR3 is CASSLVTDRGTEAFF. The CDR3 nucleotides read TGTGCCAGCAGCTTAGTGACGGACAGGGGGACTGAAGCTTTCTTT.

The chain is built from TRBV24-1 and TRBJ2-1, with TRBD2 matching 11 bases. There are 16 residues in the CDR3. Trimming at V came to 3 bases and at J to 10 bases, leaving 10 bases not matched to a gene. Germline V CDR1 and CDR2: KGHDR, SFDVKD. DNA of the CDR3: TGTGCCACCAGTGATCCCGGGACTAGCGGCCCGGGAGAGCAGTTCTTC. Encoded protein: CATSDPGTSGPGEQFF.

The chain links TRBV4-1 to TRBJ1-6; D is undetermined. V was pared by 4 bases and J by 7 bases, with 17 bases between. The CDR3 runs to 16 residues. CDR1 MGHRA and CDR2 YSYEKL come from the germline V gene. The DNA for the CDR3 is TGCGCCAGCAGCCTCCTGAGGGCCGACCACAATTCACCCCTCCACTTT. It yields the protein CASSLLRADHNSPLHF.

This chain links TRBV4-1 with TRBJ1-1; 8 bases align to TRBD1. The CDR3 spans 16 residues. The germline CDR1 and CDR2 sequences are MGHRA and YSYEKL. With V trimmed by 7 bases and J by 0 bases, 10 bases remained unmatched. CDR3 region: CASKVGRGQVNTEAFF. The CDR3 nucleotides are TGCGCCAGCAAAGTGGGCAGGGGGCAAGTGAACACTGAAGCTTTCTTT.

The rearrangement links TRBV19 to TRBJ2-2; D possibly corresponds to TRBD2 (7 bases). The CDR3 extends over 15 amino acids. The germline CDR1 and CDR2 sequences are LNHDA and SQIVND (reference sequence). The germline V and J ends were trimmed by 3 bases and 7 bases, with 15 bases remaining between them. CDR3 loop: CASSISGGAVGELFF. CDR3 nucleotide sequence: TGTGCCAGTAGTATCTCGGGGGGCGCAGTCGGGGAGCTGTTTTTT.

This rearrangement joins TRBV5-6 to TRBJ1-1; D unresolved. V lost 2 bases to trimming and J lost 0 bases, with 14 bases between them. Germline-derived CDR1 and CDR2 are SGHDT and YYEEEE. The CDR3 consists of 16 residues. The CDR3: CASSFLKRSMNTEAFF. In DNA, the CDR3 is TGTGCCAGCAGCTTCTTAAAGCGCTCTATGAACACTGAAGCTTTCTTT.

The chain is built from TRBV18 and TRBJ1-1; TRBD1 matches at 10 bases. Germline CDR1 and CDR2: KGHSH and LQKENI. The CDR3 contains 16 residues. Losses at the gene ends were 3 bases for V and 0 bases for J; bases not matched to a gene: 4. CDR3 nucleotide sequence: TGTGCCAGCTCACCCGTGACAGGGGGCATGAACACTGAAGCTTTCTTT. Residues: CASSPVTGGMNTEAFF.

J is TRBJ2-2 and V is TRBV7-3, with D unresolved. Germline loops: CDR1 SGHTA, CDR2 FQGTGA. V was shortened by 2 bases and J by 7 bases, with 14 bases between the two germline ends. CDR3 length: 15 residues. CDR3 sequence reads: CASSLRSVTGGELFF. CDR3 bases: TGTGCCAGCAGCTTACGGTCGGTAACGGGCGGGGAGCTGTTTTTT.

This rearrangement joins TRBV5-4 to TRBJ2-3; tentative D call: TRBD1 (6 bases). Trimming removed 4 bases at V and 5 bases at J, with 14 bases between. This CDR3 comprises 14 residues. Germline V gene data show CDR1 as SGHNT and CDR2 as YYREEE (reference sequence). The CDR3 is CASSPPEGGDTQYF. The CDR3 nucleotides read TGTGCCAGCAGCCCACCGGAAGGGGGAGATACGCAGTATTTT.

For the CDR3, the DNA is TGTGCCAGCAGGCGACAGGGGGGACGTGAGGAGCAGTACTTC. Protein: CASRRQGGREEQYF. The chain joins TRBV6-5 to TRBJ2-7, with 9 bases aligning to TRBD1. V lost 6 bases to trimming and J lost 7 bases; unmatched junction nucleotides: 10. Germline-derived CDR1 and CDR2 are MNHEY and SVGAGI. The CDR3 consists of 14 residues.

This chain joins TRBV6-5 and TRBJ1-2, with 9 bases lining up with TRBD1. The ends lost 4 bases at V and 2 bases at J; junction bases unmatched: 5. Germline lookup yields CDR1 MNHEY and CDR2 SVGAGI. The CDR3 extends over 15 amino acids. CDR3 nucleotides: TGTGCCAGCAGTTCCGGGGGACAGGGAAACTATGGCTACACCTTC. Residues: CASSSGGQGNYGYTF.

This clone was counted a single time. This chain links TRBV6-5 with TRBJ2-7, with 9 bases lining up with TRBD1. This CDR3 has 12 residues. CDR1 and CDR2 (germline): MNHEY, SVGAGI. The V segment lost 6 bases and the J segment 7 bases; nucleotides outside the gene matches: 4. DNA of the CDR3: TGTGCCAGCAGACAGGGGGCGCTTGAGCAGTACTTC. It is translated as CASRQGALEQYF.

The genes are TRBV6-2 or TRBV6-3 and TRBJ2-4; 16 bases fit TRBD2. The V and J ends lost 5 bases and 2 bases, in that order; junction bases with no gene match: 6. The CDR3 contains 18 residues. Germline V gene data show CDR1 as MNHEY and CDR2 as SVGEGT. This chain's CDR3 is CASSPGLAGGKTKNIQYF. DNA for the CDR3: TGTGCCAGCAGTCCGGGACTAGCGGGAGGGAAGACCAAAAACATTCAGTACTTC.

This clone was detected a few times. The gene calls are TRBV27 and TRBJ2-7; no definite D call. Germline CDR1 MNHEY, CDR2 SMNVEV (reference sequence). V lost 8 bases and J lost 1, with 12 bases in between. The CDR3 spans 13 residues. CDR3 nucleotides: TGTGCCAGCTCCCTCTTCGGTTCCTACGAGCAGTACTTC. Residues: CASSLFGSYEQYF.

The chain recombines TRBV9 with TRBJ2-7, with D possibly being TRBD2 (5 bases). V lost 1 base, J lost 6 bases, and 14 bases lay in between. The CDR3 runs to 14 residues. CDR1 and CDR2 (germline): SGDLS, YYNGEE. CDR3 sequence (DNA): TGTGCCAGCAGCGTATTGGCGGAGGCCCCCGAGCAGTACTTC. Residues: CASSVLAEAPEQYF.

The rearrangement links TRBV5-1 to TRBJ2-5; TRBD2 is a possible D gene (7 bases). The germline V gene encodes CDR1 SGHRS and CDR2 YFSETQ. V gave up 0 bases and J gave up 5 bases, with 11 bases separating them. The CDR3 consists of 14 residues. In DNA, the CDR3 is TGCGCCAGCAGCTTGGCGGGGGGCGAGGAGACCCAGTACTTC. It yields the protein CASSLAGGEETQYF.

This chain connects TRBV2 to TRBJ2-7; 16 nucleotides align to TRBD2. Unmatched junction bases numbered 5, after V lost 1 base and J lost 2 bases. The CDR3 length is 18 residues. Germline CDR1 is SNHLY and CDR2 is FYNNEI. CDR3 residues: CASSEEGLAGGLTYEQYF. The CDR3 DNA reads as TGTGCCAGCAGTGAAGAGGGACTAGCGGGGGGGCTCACCTACGAGCAGTACTTC.

The gene calls are TRBV12-3 or TRBV12-4 and TRBJ2-7, with 7 bases lining up with TRBD2. The ends lost 4 bases at V and 3 bases at J; junction bases unmatched: 3. This CDR3 spans 13 amino acids. This chain's CDR3 is CASSSGGFYEQYF. The CDR3, as DNA: TGTGCCAGCAGTTCCGGGGGGTTCTACGAGCAGTACTTC.

The V call is TRBV2, the J call TRBJ1-2, with TRBD1 identical over 12 bases. The germline gives CDR1 SNHLY, CDR2 FYNNEI. CDR3 length: 14 amino acids. Trimming cost V 6 bases and J 4 bases; bases outside gene matches: 3. DNA of the CDR3: TGTGCCAGCAGGGGACAGGGGGCAACCTATGGCTACACCTTC. Residues: CASRGQGATYGYTF.